In terms of frequency, the clone carrying this TCR beta chain is medium-sized (0.01 to 0.1%). One tube held mixed TRB-A and TRB-B primer pools for touch-down PCR. TCRdb reprocessed the multiplex PCR reads; each CDR3 protein has one entry and no DNA is given. The sample holds about 7,200 distinct CDR3 sequences. Some 38,000 genome equivalents of blood DNA were amplified for TRB. The data derive from a study of T cell clusters in autoimmune cytopenias. Germline CDR1 reads MNHEY; CDR2 reads SVGAGI. The CDR3 has 13 residues. In addition, the sample was reused for a study of T cell repertoires in aging, cancer and after chemotherapy.

This sequence was found in a human donor in good health. The sequenced sample was peripheral blood. V and J are TRBV6-5 and TRBJ2-5; as DNA is missing, the TRBD2 call by TCRdb cannot be tested. The CDR3 here is CASADGLGETQYF.